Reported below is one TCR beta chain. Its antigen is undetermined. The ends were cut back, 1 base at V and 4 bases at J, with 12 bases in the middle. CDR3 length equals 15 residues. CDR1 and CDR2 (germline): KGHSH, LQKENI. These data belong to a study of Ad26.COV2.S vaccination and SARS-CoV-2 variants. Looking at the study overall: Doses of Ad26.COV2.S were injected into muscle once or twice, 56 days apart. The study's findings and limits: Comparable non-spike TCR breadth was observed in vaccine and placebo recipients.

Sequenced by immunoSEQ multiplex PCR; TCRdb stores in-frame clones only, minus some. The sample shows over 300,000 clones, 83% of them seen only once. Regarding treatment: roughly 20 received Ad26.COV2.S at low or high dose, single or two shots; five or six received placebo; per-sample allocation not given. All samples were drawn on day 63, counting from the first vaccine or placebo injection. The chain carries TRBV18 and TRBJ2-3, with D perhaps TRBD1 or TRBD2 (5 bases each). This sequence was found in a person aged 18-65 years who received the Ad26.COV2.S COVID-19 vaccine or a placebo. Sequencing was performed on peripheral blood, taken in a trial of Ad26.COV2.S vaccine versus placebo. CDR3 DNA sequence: TGTGCCAGCTCACCACGGGGCGAGGGGCCAGATACGCAGTATTTT. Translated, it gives CASSPRGEGPDTQYF.